What follows describes a single TCR beta chain. This clonotype was picked up many times. Which antigen it targets is not known. Per-base quality was not reported, and no clone a single base away is much larger than it. The library was generated by RT-PCR. Sequencing took place on an Illumina HiSeq 2500. TCRdb handled the public reads itself, with Q25 trimming in fastp and clone calling in MiXCR, and kept productive beta chains. CDR3 protein duplicates are merged, each entry listing the most common genes and DNA. Counted in this sample were 600,000 to 700,000 distinct CDR3 sequences; around 15% of them appeared once. The top ten hold roughly 7.6% of the sample. The data were taken from a study of response to subunit inactivated influenza vaccine (dated by TCRdb to the late 2010s). In the study overall: The study used deep quantitative T cell receptor repertoire profiling to track responses to a trivalent subunit inactivated influenza vaccine. Here is what the overall study found, with its caveats: It was suggested by the authors that each seasonal influenza vaccination may recruit only a limited number of new T cells.

The CDR3 contains 14 residues, cysteine and phenylalanine counted. The read is trimmed to its CDR3 DNA, 42 bases read in frame from base 1. The junction shows trimming of 3 bases on V and 4 bases on J, and the gene matches do not reach 8 bases of it. The CDR1 and CDR2 encoded by the germline V gene (reference sequence) are DFQATT and SNEGSKA. The rearrangement joined TRBV20-1 to TRBJ1-2; 7 middle bases align to TRBD1. This specimen was PBMCs from blood, taken around 15 days before vaccination. The sequence was collected from a man aged 45 to 65 who received an inactivated influenza vaccine. Donor details come from another sample of the same person, matched by shared clones. The CDR3 reads as follows: CSARETGFSYGYTF. Here is the DNA: TGCAGTGCTAGGGAGACAGGGTTTAGCTATGGCTACACCTTC.